This TCR beta chain emerged from a study of regulatory T cells in long-lasting Graves disease. This clonotype was observed many times. Time point indicated: newly diagnosed GD, antithyroid drugs for less than 3 months. Extracted PBMC RNA gave rise to the TCR library. Germline assignment: CDR1 MNHNS and CDR2 SASEGT. This CDR3 spans 16 amino acids. V trimming: 0 bases; J trimming: 9 bases; junction bases outside the gene matches: 8. According to the study, TCR beta libraries were built with iRepertoire HTBI primers and CDR3-region Arm-PCR. TCRdb reprocessed the multiplex PCR reads via MiXCR and lists one record per CDR3 protein. The table includes approximately 490,000 distinct CDR3 sequences, roughly 16% detected once. This same sample was also part of a study on T cells in Graves' hyperthyroidism and ophthalmopathy.

This rearrangement joins TRBV6-1 to TRBJ1-6; TRBD1 matches at 7 bases. This receptor was taken from a man aged 40-55 years with Graves disease. This sample comprised peripheral blood mononuclear cells (PBMCs), obtained at new diagnosis, from a patient treated with antithyroid drugs. The CDR3 loop reads CASSEAAGGDGSPLHF. DNA of the CDR3: TGTGCCAGCAGTGAAGCGGCAGGGGGAGATGGTTCACCCCTCCACTTT.